These 2 T cell receptor beta chains were all obtained from the same sample, sequenced in a study of memory CD4+ T cells and cytomegalovirus serostatus. Repertoires were generated with immunoSEQ multiplex PCR, while TCRdb's copy carries only in-frame clones and drops some. The data contain around 50,000 clones, roughly 78% of them seen just once; the ten biggest clones take up more than 0.65%. Single viable CD3+CD4+CD8-CD45RO+ cells were sorted as the memory CD4+ T cells. The material sequenced was memory CD4+ T cells from blood. The receptors originated from an adult in good health and CMV-seronegative.

The chain has TRBV28 and TRBJ2-2; TRBD1 matches at 8 bases. The CDR3 has 15 amino acids. The germline V gene encodes CDR1 MDHEN and CDR2 SYDVKM. V dropped 8 bases and J dropped 6; count of bases not matched to a gene: 11. The CDR3 sequence is CASVSGGAIPGELFF. Written as DNA, the CDR3 is TGTGCCAGCGTATCAGGGGGCGCGATCCCCGGGGAGCTGTTTTTT.

This chain uses TRBV28 with TRBJ1-2; 8 bases map to TRBD1. From germline, CDR1 is MDHEN and CDR2 SYDVKM. Trimming took 4 bases from V and 6 from J; bases not matched to a gene: 4. The CDR3 consists of 13 residues. The CDR3 protein is CASSSDRGDGYTF. The CDR3 bases are TGTGCCAGCAGTTCAGACAGGGGTGATGGCTACACCTTC.